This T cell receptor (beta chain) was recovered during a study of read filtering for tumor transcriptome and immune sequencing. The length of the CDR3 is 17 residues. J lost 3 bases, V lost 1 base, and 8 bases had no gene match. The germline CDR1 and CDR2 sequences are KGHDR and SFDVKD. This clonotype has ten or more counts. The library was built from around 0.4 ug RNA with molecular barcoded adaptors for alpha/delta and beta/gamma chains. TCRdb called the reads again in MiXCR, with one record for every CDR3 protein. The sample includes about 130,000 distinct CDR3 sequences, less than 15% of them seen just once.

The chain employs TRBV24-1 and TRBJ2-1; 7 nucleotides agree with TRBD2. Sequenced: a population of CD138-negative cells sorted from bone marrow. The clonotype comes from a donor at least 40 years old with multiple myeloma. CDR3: CATSDLPASGHYNEQFF. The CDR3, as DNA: TGTGCCACCAGTGATTTACCCGCTAGCGGCCACTACAATGAGCAGTTCTTC.